This T cell receptor (beta chain) was sequenced during a study of CXCR3-negative and CXCR3-positive naive CD8 T cells. Researchers prepared the TRB cDNA libraries using 5' RACE with UMI labels. After re-calling the 5' RACE reads, TCRdb lists one entry per CDR3 protein, DNA absent. The table for this sample gives tens of thousands of distinct CDR3 sequences. With 300,000 cells each, the CD8+ T cell subsets were individually sorted in triplicate. Sequencing was performed on memory CD8+ T cells from blood. The sequence derives from a human donor in good health. Some clones in this sample may be carry-over from other donors' samples.

The CDR3 sequence is CASSLDPYSGGRQETQYF. This chain links TRBV7-6 with TRBJ2-5; the TCRdb call, TRBD2, lacks DNA for checking. This CDR3 is built from 18 residues. CDR1 is SGHVS, CDR2 FNYEAQ, per germline. Using reference TRBV7-6 and TRBJ2-5 for the parts outside the CDR3, the full variable domain is GAGVSQSPRYKVTKRGQDVALRCDPISGHVSLYWYRQALGQGPEFLTYFNYEAQQDKSGLPNDRFSAERPEGSISTLTIQRTEQRDSAMYRCASSLDPYSGGRQETQYFGPGTRLLVL.